This TCR beta chain was sequenced during a study of blood T cell repertoires in COVID-19. The method was immunoSEQ multiplex PCR; TCRdb's version includes in-frame clones alone and lacks a portion of them. The sample consists of hundreds of thousands of clones, about 90% of them appearing once. This CDR3 has 19 amino acids. V dropped 0 bases and J dropped 7; count of bases not matched to a gene: 18. The germline gives CDR1 SGDLS, CDR2 YYNGEE. The receptor was isolated from a man aged 45-60 years who had been exposed to COVID-19. The sequencing sample was made of PBMCs or T cells enriched from blood (not recorded which). V usage is TRBV9 and J usage is TRBJ2-5, with 10 bases matching TRBD2. The CDR3 loop reads CASSVEGASSGSRGGTQYF. The CDR3 DNA reads TGTGCCAGCAGCGTAGAAGGGGCTTCTAGCGGGAGTCGTGGTGGGACCCAGTACTTC.